A selection of T cell receptor beta chains follows, all from one sample in a study of blood T cell repertoires in COVID-19. Clones were read by immunoSEQ multiplex PCR, and TCRdb kept only the in-frame ones, dropping some. The sample lists 130,000 to 150,000 clones; roughly 89% were seen once. Sequenced input: peripheral blood. The receptor source for this set is a woman aged 40 to 50 with acute or convalescent COVID-19. Both conserved end residues are part of each CDR3. The D gene is left open where the match is weak. Clone sizes are given selectively: once, few, many, or a class where the clone is expanded.

-	TRBJ1-1	few	TRBV11-1	CASSFEAFF	TGTGCCAGCAGCTTCGAGGCTTTCTTT
-	TRBJ2-6	-	TRBV19	CASHGQTGANVLTF	TGTGCCAGCCACGGACAAACTGGGGCCAACGTCCTGACTTTC
-	TRBJ1-5	many	TRBV21-1	CASSKHPGQGSSNQPQHF	TGTGCCAGCAGCAAACACCCGGGACAGGGCAGTAGCAATCAGCCCCAGCATTTT
-	TRBJ2-5	once	TRBV5-4	CASSRPGTQETQYF	TGTGCCAGCAGCCGGCCGGGAACTCAAGAGACCCAGTACTTC
TRBD1	TRBJ2-6	-	TRBV28	CASSSRQGVTSGANVLTF	TGTGCCAGCAGTTCCAGACAGGGGGTGACCTCTGGGGCCAACGTCCTGACTTTC
TRBD1	TRBJ1-4	-	TRBV2	CASKGAGEKLFF	TGTGCCAGCAAGGGGGCAGGAGAAAAACTGTTTTTT
TRBD1	TRBJ2-7	-	TRBV7-2	CASSLGTGASYEQYF	TGTGCCAGCAGCTTAGGGACAGGGGCCTCCTACGAGCAGTACTTC
TRBD1	TRBJ1-1	-	TRBV19	CASSMGQRNTEAFF	TGTGCCAGTAGTATGGGACAGAGGAACACTGAAGCTTTCTTT
TRBD1	TRBJ1-1	-	TRBV6-6	CASTPRGFTEAFF	TGTGCCAGCACCCCCAGGGGGTTCACTGAAGCTTTCTTT
TRBD1	TRBJ1-1	-	TRBV30	CAWSSTGDTEAFF	TGTGCCTGGAGTTCTACAGGGGACACTGAAGCTTTCTTT
TRBD1	TRBJ2-7	-	TRBV19	CASSKIRGLDEQYF	TGTGCCAGTAGTAAGATCAGGGGGCTCGACGAGCAGTACTTC
-	TRBJ2-7	-	TRBV30	CAWRASSYEQYF	TGTGCCTGGAGGGCTTCCTCCTACGAGCAGTACTTC
-	TRBJ2-3	-	TRBV4-3	CASSQGTTSYRSDTQYF	TGCGCCAGCAGCCAAGGAACTACTAGTTACCGTTCGGATACGCAGTATTTT
-	TRBJ1-1	-	TRBV28	CASSPQTGSEAFF	TGTGCCAGCAGTCCCCAGACAGGATCCGAAGCTTTCTTT
-	TRBJ2-4	-	TRBV4-2	CASSQGAGLAKNIQYF	TGTGCCAGCAGCCAAGGCGCGGGGTTAGCCAAAAACATTCAGTACTTC
-	TRBJ2-2	-	TRBV24-1	CATSELLAGELFF	TGTGCCACCAGTGAGCTACTCGCCGGGGAGCTGTTTTTT
TRBD2	TRBJ2-1	-	TRBV4-3	CASSPTSGGTREQFF	TGCGCCAGCAGTCCGACTAGCGGGGGGACTCGAGAGCAGTTCTTC
TRBD1	TRBJ1-2	-	TRBV6-5	CASSYSRTGGASGYTF	TGTGCCAGCAGTTACTCGAGGACAGGGGGCGCGTCTGGCTACACCTTC
TRBD2	TRBJ2-7	-	TRBV20-1	CSASQLAGIYEQYF	TGCAGTGCTAGTCAACTAGCGGGAATCTACGAGCAGTACTTC
TRBD1	TRBJ2-1	-	TRBV7-3	CASSLFRDSYNEQFF	TGTGCCAGCAGCTTGTTCCGGGACAGTTACAATGAGCAGTTCTTC
-	TRBJ2-1	-	TRBV7-2	CASSETGRSSYNEQFF	TGTGCCAGCAGCGAAACAGGGAGAAGCTCCTACAATGAGCAGTTCTTC
-	TRBJ1-1	-	TRBV7-9	CASSNILTVNTEAFF	TGTGCCAGCAGCAATATATTGACAGTTAACACTGAAGCTTTCTTT
TRBD1	TRBJ1-2	-	TRBV7-9	CASSSGQGAVDGYTF	TGTGCCAGCAGCTCCGGACAGGGGGCTGTTGATGGCTACACCTTC
-	TRBJ1-1	once	TRBV6-5	CASSLNREGTEAFF	TGTGCCAGCAGCCTAAACCGGGAGGGCACTGAAGCTTTCTTT
-	TRBJ2-7	-	TRBV30	CAWSVTFSYEQYF	TGTGCCTGGAGTGTAACTTTCTCCTACGAGCAGTACTTC
-	TRBJ2-1	-	TRBV5-6	CASSQLGGAGNEQFF	TGTGCCAGCAGCCAGTTGGGGGGGGCGGGCAATGAGCAGTTCTTC
TRBD1	TRBJ1-1	-	TRBV25-1	CASRIIPRGENTEAFF	TGTGCCAGCAGAATAATACCCAGGGGGGAGAACACTGAAGCTTTCTTT
TRBD1	TRBJ2-7	-	TRBV6-1	CASSETGPLAQYF	TGTGCCAGCAGTGAGACAGGGCCCTTGGCGCAGTACTTC
-	TRBJ1-5	once	TRBV28	CASSLGVGNQPQHF	TGTGCCAGCAGTTTAGGAGTCGGCAATCAGCCCCAGCATTTT
-	TRBJ1-5	-	TRBV29-1	CSVEDCAQGYNQPQHF	TGCAGCGTTGAAGATTGTGCCCAGGGGTACAATCAGCCCCAGCATTTT
-	TRBJ1-1	-	TRBV19	CASSSGGANTEAFF	TGTGCCAGTAGCTCCGGGGGGGCGAACACTGAAGCTTTCTTT
-	TRBJ1-1	few	TRBV30	CAWSVREDTEAFF	TGTGCCTGGAGTGTACGGGAGGACACTGAAGCTTTCTTT
-	TRBJ1-1	-	TRBV27	CATWRWGAEAFF	TGTGCCACCTGGAGGTGGGGGGCTGAAGCTTTCTTT
TRBD2	TRBJ2-3	once	TRBV30	CAWSVRGRWTDTQYF	TGTGCCTGGAGTGTCCGCGGGAGGTGGACGGATACGCAGTATTTT
-	TRBJ1-2	-	TRBV12-3/TRBV12-4	CASSFQNGYTF	TGTGCCAGCAGTTTTCAGAATGGCTACACCTTC
-	TRBJ2-1	-	TRBV6-5	CASSYEGDEQFF	TGTGCCAGCAGTTACGAGGGGGACGAGCAGTTCTTC
-	TRBJ1-1	-	TRBV15	CATSRVEGEAFF	TGTGCCACCAGCAGAGTGGAGGGTGAAGCTTTCTTT
-	TRBJ1-1	-	TRBV10-2	CASSESGGPDTEAFF	TGCGCCAGCAGTGAGTCGGGGGGGCCTGACACTGAAGCTTTCTTT
TRBD1	TRBJ1-5	-	TRBV7-9	CASSFGTEAQPQHF	TGTGCCAGCAGCTTCGGGACAGAAGCTCAGCCCCAGCATTTT
TRBD1	TRBJ1-1	-	TRBV28	CASSLKGQFEAFF	TGTGCCAGCAGTTTAAAGGGACAGTTTGAAGCTTTCTTT
-	TRBJ1-5	-	TRBV4-2	CASSQDRQSNQPQHF	TGTGCCAGCAGCCAAGATCGACAGAGCAATCAGCCCCAGCATTTT
-	TRBJ2-3	-	TRBV18	CASSPSRVPDTQYF	TGTGCCAGCTCACCATCCAGGGTCCCAGATACGCAGTATTTT
-	TRBJ1-2	-	TRBV4-3	CASSQDGGNYGYTF	TGCGCCAGCAGCCAAGACGGGGGGAACTATGGCTACACCTTC
-	TRBJ1-5	-	TRBV5-6	CASSRGGYSNQPQHF	TGTGCCAGCAGCCGAGGCGGTTATAGCAATCAGCCCCAGCATTTT